This is a list of T cell receptor beta chains from one sample in a study of T cell repertoires in cytomegalovirus infection. Antigens for these TCRs are unknown. MiXCR was run by TCRdb on the reads, yielding one entry per CDR3 protein. The sample carries some 800,000 distinct CDR3 sequences, roughly 28% recorded once. The sequencing here drew on cultured CD8+ T cells from PBMCs, taken from culture after CMV antigen stimulation. The receptors originated from a human donor in good health (CMV status not recorded). Some clones in this sample may be carry-over from other donors' samples. CDR3s include the opening cysteine and the closing phenylalanine or tryptophan. Fields, in order: J gene, clone size, D gene, V gene, CDR3 DNA, CDR3 protein. The D gene is left open where the match is weak. The listing skips clone size in some rows; elsewhere it reads once, few, many or a size class.

J: TRBJ1-2
size: once
D: -
V: TRBV4-1
DNA: TGCGCCAGCAGCTTCCTGACAGGTGGCTACACCTTC
CDR3: CASSFLTGGYTF

J: TRBJ1-3
size: few
D: -
V: TRBV7-9
DNA: TGTGCCAGCAGCATAAACAGGAACTCTGGAAACACCATATATTTT
CDR3: CASSINRNSGNTIYF

J: TRBJ1-5
size: -
D: TRBD1
V: TRBV5-8
DNA: TGTGCCAGCAGAAGGACAGGGTTTGGTCAGCCCCAGCATTTT
CDR3: CASRRTGFGQPQHF

J: TRBJ1-2
size: -
D: TRBD1
V: TRBV28
DNA: TGTGCCAGCAGTTTAGGGGACAGGGGTCAGATAGGCTACACCTTC
CDR3: CASSLGDRGQIGYTF

J: TRBJ1-1
size: few
D: -
V: TRBV12-5
DNA: TGTGCTAGTGGCCCATGGACGGGTGAAGCTTTCTTT
CDR3: CASGPWTGEAFF

J: TRBJ2-2
size: few
D: -
V: TRBV6-5
DNA: TGTGCCAGCAGTTACTCTACGGAGAACACCGGGGAGCTGTTTTTT
CDR3: CASSYSTENTGELFF

J: TRBJ1-2
size: few
D: TRBD1
V: TRBV6-5
DNA: TGTGCCAGCAGTCCCACAGGGGGCGGGAGTCCCCATGGCTACACCTTC
CDR3: CASSPTGGGSPHGYTF

J: TRBJ2-1
size: -
D: -
V: TRBV12-3/TRBV12-4
DNA: TGTGCCAGCAGTTCCTCATATAGCTCCTACAATGAGCAGTTCTTC
CDR3: CASSSSYSSYNEQFF

J: TRBJ2-5
size: -
D: TRBD2
V: TRBV10-1
DNA: TGCGCCAGCAGTGATCGGCTAGCGGGAGCCTCCGGGGCCCAGTACTTC
CDR3: CASSDRLAGASGAQYF

J: TRBJ2-3
size: -
D: -
V: TRBV4-1
DNA: TGCGCCAGCAGAGATGTAAACAGGGCCGCAGATACGCAGTATTTT
CDR3: CASRDVNRAADTQYF

J: TRBJ1-1
size: -
D: -
V: TRBV4-2
DNA: TGTGCCAGCAGCCAAGGTGGGTCCAGCCCTAGATACACTGAAGCTTTCTTT
CDR3: CASSQGGSSPRYTEAFF

J: TRBJ1-2
size: -
D: -
V: TRBV28
DNA: TGTGCCAGCAGTTTTAGGGGGGTTCTATATGGCTACACCTTC
CDR3: CASSFRGVLYGYTF

J: TRBJ1-4
size: -
D: TRBD1
V: TRBV27
DNA: TGTGCCAGCAGTCCGTGGGACAGGGAGGTCGCAACTAATGAAAAACTGTTTTTT
CDR3: CASSPWDREVATNEKLFF

J: TRBJ1-5
size: -
D: -
V: TRBV3-1
DNA: TGTGCCAGCAGCCGAGGGTCCCAGCCCCAGCATTTT
CDR3: CASSRGSQPQHF

J: TRBJ2-7
size: few
D: TRBD2
V: TRBV19
DNA: TGTGCCAGTAGTGACGGAGCGGGGGACGAGCAGTACTTC
CDR3: CASSDGAGDEQYF

J: TRBJ2-2
size: -
D: -
V: TRBV5-6
DNA: TGTGCCAGCAGCGCCGGGCCTCCCTCACCTATGGACACCGGGGAGCTGTTTTTT
CDR3: CASSAGPPSPMDTGELFF

J: TRBJ1-5
size: -
D: -
V: TRBV19
DNA: TGTGCCAGTAGTATGTGGCAGGTCGGTCCCAATCAGCCCCAGCATTTT
CDR3: CASSMWQVGPNQPQHF

J: TRBJ1-3
size: few
D: TRBD1
V: TRBV11-2
DNA: TGTGCCAGCAGCTTAGATGTGGACAGGCCGCCCTCTGGAAACACCATATATTTT
CDR3: CASSLDVDRPPSGNTIYF

J: TRBJ2-3
size: many
D: TRBD2
V: TRBV5-4
DNA: TGTGCCAGCAGCTTTGCCGGGACTAGAAGCACAGATACGCAGTATTTT
CDR3: CASSFAGTRSTDTQYF

J: TRBJ1-6
size: -
D: -
V: TRBV7-3
DNA: TGTGCCAGCAGCTCCCCGGGACACTATAATTCACCCCTCCACTTT
CDR3: CASSSPGHYNSPLHF

J: TRBJ1-1
size: few
D: -
V: TRBV5-4
DNA: TGTGCCAGCAACCCCTCTAGTGTACAGGGAGAGACCCTAAAGAACACTGAAGCTTTCTTT
CDR3: CASNPSSVQGETLKNTEAFF

J: TRBJ1-1
size: -
D: -
V: TRBV2
DNA: TGTGCCAGCAACCAGGGACGGGCAGACACTGAAGCTTTCTTT
CDR3: CASNQGRADTEAFF

J: TRBJ1-1
size: -
D: -
V: TRBV11-1
DNA: TGTGCCAGCGGATCCGGGACATTGAACACTGAAGCTTTCTTT
CDR3: CASGSGTLNTEAFF

J: TRBJ1-5
size: -
D: -
V: TRBV12-3/TRBV12-4
DNA: TGTGCCAGCAGAGAAGGGAGACAGCCCCAGCATTTT
CDR3: CASREGRQPQHF

J: TRBJ2-3
size: few
D: TRBD1
V: TRBV5-6
DNA: TGTGCCAGCAGTCCAGACAGGGTCCGCACAGATACGCAGTATTTT
CDR3: CASSPDRVRTDTQYF

J: TRBJ1-5
size: many
D: TRBD1
V: TRBV7-6
DNA: TGTGCCAGCAGCTTAGAACCAGGACAGGGGCAGCCCCAGCATTTT
CDR3: CASSLEPGQGQPQHF